This T cell receptor beta chain was obtained from a study of blood T cell repertoires in COVID-19. TCRdb's copy holds only in-frame clones and misses some; the assay was immunoSEQ multiplex PCR. This sample yields 250,000 to 350,000 clones, of which 88% are seen a single time; around 2% belongs to the top ten. Participants spanned ages roughly 18 to 95 years and resided in around 25 US areas. This clone was counted only a few times. From germline, CDR1 is SNHLY and CDR2 FYNNEI. Trimming took 3 bases from V and 3 from J; bases not matched to a gene: 3. The CDR3 has 15 amino acids. The clonotype was recovered from a woman aged 60-75 years in a cohort exposed to, infected with or recovered from COVID-19 (not recorded which). The sequenced sample consisted of PBMCs or T cells enriched from blood (not recorded which). The genes are TRBV2 and TRBJ2-3; 10 bases match TRBD2. This CDR3 is CASSDSAGGTDTQYF. The CDR3 nucleotides are TGTGCCAGCAGTGACTCAGCGGGAGGGACAGATACGCAGTATTTT.